What follows are 13 T cell receptor beta chains derived from one specimen sequenced in a study of T cell changes during pregnancy in multiple sclerosis. Data came from immunoSEQ multiplex PCR; TCRdb stores just in-frame clones and leaves some out. The sample carries 42,000 or so clones, roughly nine tenths recorded once. The specimen was CD4+ T cells from peripheral blood mononuclear cells, collected after pregnancy. These receptors came from a female donor with multiple sclerosis, enrolled in a pregnancy study.

This clone showed up just once. The chain is built from TRBV19 and TRBJ1-5, with D perhaps TRBD1 (5 bases). Trimming stripped 6 bases from V and 0 bases from J, with 21 bases between. Looked up from germline, CDR1 is LNHDA and CDR2 is SQIVND (reference sequence). The CDR3 extends over 18 amino acids. CDR3 bases: TGTGCCAGTAGGGGGCCGACTGGGCGGAGATATAGCAATCAGCCCCAGCATTTT. As protein: CASRGPTGRRYSNQPQHF.

CDR3 sequence reads: CASSLEVAGGLDTQYF. The CDR3 nucleotides are TGTGCCAGCAGCTTAGAGGTAGCGGGGGGGCTGGATACGCAGTATTTT. V and J are TRBV7-2 and TRBJ2-3, with TRBD2 matching 11 bases. The CDR3 runs to 16 residues. The V segment lost 1 base and the J segment 6 bases; nucleotides outside the gene matches: 6. Germline V gene sequence: CDR1 SGHTA, CDR2 FQGNSA.

The V gene is TRBV29-1, the J gene TRBJ1-4; 10 nucleotides line up with TRBD1. V lost 5 bases to trimming and J lost 6 bases; unmatched junction nucleotides: 6. Germline lookup yields CDR1 SQVTM and CDR2 ANQGSEA. The CDR3 is 14 amino acids. DNA for the CDR3: TGCAGCGTTATACCGGGACAGGGGCATGAAAAACTGTTTTTT. Encoded protein: CSVIPGQGHEKLFF.

The gene calls are TRBV5-1 and TRBJ1-1, with D perhaps matching TRBD1 (5 bases). CDR1 is SGHRS and CDR2 is YFSETQ in the germline V gene. The ends were cut back, 2 bases at V and 3 bases at J, with 11 bases in the middle. The CDR3 sequence is 14 residues long. Here the CDR3 reads CASSFSGRDTEAFF. CDR3 in DNA: TGCGCCAGCAGCTTTTCCGGCAGGGACACTGAAGCTTTCTTT. The full variable domain, its missing parts supplied by reference TRBV5-1 and TRBJ1-1, is KAGVTQTPRYLIKTRGQQVTLSCSPISGHRSVSWYQQTPGQGLQFLFEYFSETQRNKGNFPGRFSGRQFSNSRSEMNVSTLELGDSALYLCASSFSGRDTEAFFGQGTRLTVV.

The chain links TRBV28 to TRBJ1-3; the match to TRBD1 covers 7 bases. Germline lookup yields CDR1 MDHEN and CDR2 SYDVKM. This CDR3 region has 16 residues. After removal of 6 bases from V and 0 bases from J, the junction contained 8 bases not matched to a gene. CDR3 nucleotide sequence: TGTGCCAGCAGCAGACACGGACAGGTCTCTGGAAACACCATATATTTT. Encoded protein: CASSRHGQVSGNTIYF.

The chain is built from TRBV5-1 and TRBJ1-2; TRBD1 matches 8 bases. Germline V gives CDR1 SGHRS, CDR2 YFSETQ. Trimming took 4 bases from V and 6 from J; bases not matched to a gene: 11. The CDR3 contains 15 residues. The CDR3: CASSPGTGGVHGYTF. The DNA of the CDR3 is TGCGCCAGCAGCCCAGGGACAGGTGGAGTACATGGCTACACCTTC.

This clone showed up just a few times. The DNA for the CDR3 is TGTGCCAGCAGCCAGGGACAGACAACAGATACGCAGTATTTT. Amino acids: CASSQGQTTDTQYF. V and J are TRBV7-3 and TRBJ2-3; 7 bases are shared with TRBD1. J lost 3 bases, V lost 5 bases, and 5 bases had no gene match. The CDR3 sequence is 14 residues long. Looked up from germline, CDR1 is SGHTA and CDR2 is FQGTGA.

The table lists this clone with a few counts. The V gene is TRBV28, the J gene TRBJ1-4; D is uncertain. With 10 bases removed from V and 6 bases from J, the gap between germline ends came to 15 bases. The CDR3 runs 13 residues. CDR1 and CDR2 from the germline V gene are MDHEN and SYDVKM. The CDR3, as DNA: TGTGCCACCTGGAGTGCCACCGATGAAAAACTGTTTTTT. Its translation: CATWSATDEKLFF. The full variable domain, completed using reference TRBV28 and TRBJ1-4, is DVKVTQSSRYLVKRTGEKVFLECVQDMDHENMFWYRQDPGLGLRLIYFSYDVKMKEKGDIPEGYSVSREKKERFSLILESASTNQTSMYLCATWSATDEKLFFGSGTQLSVL.

This rearrangement joins TRBV5-1 to TRBJ1-1, with D perhaps TRBD1 (6 bases). This CDR3 comprises 13 residues. The germline V and J ends were trimmed by 5 bases and 0 bases, with 8 bases remaining between them. Germline-derived CDR1 and CDR2 are SGHRS and YFSETQ. CDR3 loop: CASRAGVNTEAFF. The DNA of the CDR3 is TGCGCCAGCAGGGCAGGGGTGAACACTGAAGCTTTCTTT.

This chain joins TRBV9 and TRBJ1-2; the match to TRBD1 covers 8 bases. The CDR3 length is 15 residues. The ends lost 1 base at V and 3 bases at J; junction bases unmatched: 5. Germline CDR1 reads SGDLS; CDR2 reads YYNGEE. CDR3 nucleotide sequence: TGTGCCAGCAGCGTAATCGACAGGGGAGACTATGGCTACACCTTC. This encodes CASSVIDRGDYGYTF.

V gene TRBV25-1 combines with J gene TRBJ1-2, with TRBD1 matching over 9 bases. V was pared by 2 bases and J by 6 bases, with 7 bases of the junction left unmatched. This CDR3 contains 15 residues. Germline V gene data show CDR1 as MGHDK and CDR2 as SYGVNS. The CDR3 DNA sequence: TGTGCCAGCAGTGAAGCGGGACAGGGATTTCATGGCTACACCTTC. Translation: CASSEAGQGFHGYTF.

This chain links TRBV6-1 with TRBJ2-5, with no clear D. The CDR3 spans 16 residues. Trimming cost V 0 bases and J 4 bases, with 15 bases left between them. Per germline, CDR1 MNHNS and CDR2 SASEGT. CDR3 residues: CASSEAIGARGETQYF. The DNA for the CDR3 is TGTGCCAGCAGTGAAGCGATCGGTGCTCGTGGAGAGACCCAGTACTTC.

The chain couples TRBV6-1 to TRBJ1-6, with D possibly TRBD1 on 5 matching bases. Germline CDR1 reads MNHNS; CDR2 reads SASEGT. This CDR3 spans 13 amino acids. Trimming took off 4 bases at V and 11 bases at J, with 12 bases between the two ends. CDR3 sequence (DNA): TGTGCCAGCAGTGTAACAGGAAGTGCACCCCTCCACTTT. It translates to CASSVTGSAPLHF.